This T cell receptor beta chain was recovered during a study of beta chain features in type 1 diabetes listed by TCRdb under 2018. Study-wide context: No differences in mean age, gender distribution, total cell number or subset yield were found between patients and healthy donors. A total of approximately 110,000,000 sorted cells were examined across all samples, and a strong correlation was observed between cell number per subset and RNA yield. The study compared TCRB repertoires of sorted circulating CD4+ T cell subsets between recently diagnosed type 1 diabetes patients and matched healthy donors. Regulatory and stem cell-like memory subsets were isolated from only 8 patients and roughly 8 healthy donors, whereas naive and central memory subsets came from all 28 donors.

Study-wide conclusions, independent of this receptor: Type 1 diabetes patients showed a moderate but significant shortening of TCRB CDR3 length in all four CD4+ subsets. PCR might favor shorter templates, but patient and control samples were amplified and corrected together, so any skew would affect both groups equally. The naive, central memory and regulatory TCRB repertoires appeared to resemble one another more closely among patients than among healthy donors. HLA sub-analyses involved small numbers of individuals, so any influence of HLA type on TCRB rearrangement remained unresolved. Fewer insertions and more nucleotide deletions at VDJ recombination sites were observed in patients with type 1 diabetes, implying thymic rearrangement abnormalities. Because cDNA was sequenced instead of genomic DNA, highly expressing activated cells could be over-represented, though the groups showed no difference in activation or CD3 levels.

The CDR3 runs 16 amino acids, cysteine and phenylalanine included. Just the 48-base CDR3 DNA is kept, in frame starting at base 1. The V end gives up 0 bases and the J end 4 bases, leaving 3 bases in the junction not matched to a gene. The CDR1 and CDR2 encoded by the germline V gene are SNHLY and FYNNEI. The entire isolated RNA was reverse transcribed using the High Capacity cDNA Reverse Transcription Kit, and thus expressed TCRB transcripts were sequenced. Deep immunoSEQ sequencing was performed on naive, central memory and regulatory T cell samples, with an average of around 3.4 million total reads per sample. Sorted cells were lysed in RLT buffer and RNA was extracted with DNase-treated RNeasy Micro or Mini kits, depending on cell number. Each cell subset was processed separately to prevent cross-contamination, with patient and healthy donor samples processed together. The immunoSEQ multiplex PCR was used to amplify TCRB sequences from cDNA, yielding 87-bp fragments that span the CDR3 region. Sequencing of the amplicons was performed on the Illumina HiSeq platform. The authors processed their data as follows. Synthetic template baselines were used to correct PCR bias computationally, reads within Hamming distance 2 were collapsed, and singletons that could not be merged were discarded. Reads were aligned against IMGT to assign V, D and J genes, CDR3 length and insertions or deletions at six rearrangement sites. Within each subset, clonotype counts were normalized to sorted cell number, and only after that were true diversity and Gini coefficients computed with the tcR R package. The overlap coefficient, calculated on TCRB nucleotide sequences, was used to measure repertoire sharing. As a proxy for the pre-selection repertoire, out-of-frame TCRB sequences from naive cells were analyzed. This immuneACCESS table, as held by TCRdb, lists in-frame sequences with V and J called but not all clones. Of the missing ones, under half trace to an unresolved V gene in checked studies; the others have no known cause. V, J and clone size derive from that table, while D and trimming were established from the DNA sequence. The sample table contains over 600,000 clones; only one count was recorded for around 11% of them. The biggest ten clones account for roughly 0.12% of the sample.

In this sample, this clone turned up a few times. Its target antigen remains unknown. Within one base of it there is no much larger clone, and no base qualities were kept. Each donor gave one peripheral blood draw, approximately 110 mL on average, collected into heparinised tubes. Using a panel that included CD45RO, CCR7, CD25, CD127, CD95 and CD27, naive, central memory, regulatory and stem cell-like memory CD4+ T cells were sorted on a BD FACSAria II. Every sorted population had a purity above 95%. PBMCs were isolated immediately by Lymphoprep density gradient centrifugation and stained directly without culture. To minimize batch effects, samples were stained and sorted in pairs, one healthy donor with one patient per experiment.

The specimen sequenced was naive CD4+ T cells from blood. Interpreted using the paper, the cell subset or site label stands for: true naive CD4+ T cells. This receptor was obtained from a man under 40 with type 1 diabetes. The V and J genes are TRBV2 and TRBJ2-2; 9 bases in the junction line up with TRBD2. The CDR3 region reads CASSEALSGGTGELFF. The base sequence is TGTGCCAGCAGTGAAGCGCTTAGCGGGGGCACCGGGGAGCTGTTTTTT.